This T cell receptor beta chain comes out of a study of kidney transplant recipient with SARS-CoV-2 infection. TCRdb used MiXCR to reprocess the reads, holding one entry per CDR3 protein. The data hold fewer than 250,000 distinct CDR3 sequences, with around 28% observed a single time. Worth noting for this clonotype: A much larger clone is a single base away; this may be a read error.

The receptor was isolated from a male patient aged 25-45 years who had COVID-19 and was a kidney transplant recipient. The graft donor may have given rise to some T cells. Sequences were derived from a blood sample, sampled at baseline and between days 110 and 120 from a kidney transplant recipient.

In DNA form, the CDR3 reads TGTGCCAGCAGCTTACAACCTGAAGGGGCTAAATACGAGCAGTACTTC. It encodes CASSLQPEGAKYEQYF. The chain links TRBV7-9 to TRBJ2-7; a weak D match, TRBD1 (5 bases). V was trimmed by 2 bases and J by 4 bases, leaving 18 bases between them. Germline V gene lookup returns CDR1 SEHNR and CDR2 FQNEAQ (reference sequence). The CDR3 extends over 16 amino acids.